Below, 6 T cell receptor beta chains from the same sample are listed, as sequenced in a study of T cell repertoires in cytomegalovirus infection. TCRdb processed the reads anew with MiXCR; each CDR3 protein has one entry. The table lists approximately 200,000 distinct CDR3 sequences, roughly 30% of them singletons. Specimen: PBMCs. These receptors all come from a human donor in good health (CMV status not recorded). Some clones in this sample may be carry-over from other donors' samples.

This clonotype appeared a few times. This chain connects TRBV6-2 or TRBV6-3 to TRBJ1-2; no clear D gene. This CDR3 is built from 14 residues. Germline loops: CDR1 MNHEY, CDR2 SVGEGT. Deletions cut 6 bases from V and 0 bases from J, with 11 bases between. CDR3 bases: TGTGCCAGCAGGATCGGCGGAACTAACTATGGCTACACCTTC. Amino acid sequence: CASRIGGTNYGYTF.

This clonotype occurred a few times. The chain employs TRBV5-3 and TRBJ1-2, with D uncertain. TRBV5-3 is filed as an ORF, its function uncertain. The length of the CDR3 is 14 residues. V was shortened by 8 bases and J by 7 bases, with 21 bases between the two germline ends. CDR3 residues: CASSLERAASGYTF. The CDR3 region has the DNA TGTGCCAGCAGTTTAGAACGGGCAGCAAGTGGCTACACCTTC.

There are many counts of this clonotype. CDR3 sequence: CASSQISLGTEAFF. In nucleotides, the CDR3 is TGCGCCAGCAGCCAAATTTCATTGGGTACTGAAGCTTTCTTT. The chain employs TRBV4-1 and TRBJ1-1; no reliable D call. CDR3 size: 14 residues. Trimming took off 2 bases at V and 5 bases at J, with 12 bases between the two ends. Germline V gene sequence: CDR1 MGHRA, CDR2 YSYEKL.

V and J are TRBV5-5 and TRBJ1-6; D gene uncertain. CDR3 size: 13 residues. The V and J ends lost 1 base and 5 bases respectively, with 4 bases between them. The germline V gene encodes CDR1 SGHKS and CDR2 YYEKEE (reference sequence). Here the CDR3 DNA reads TGTGCCAGCAGCTTGCTTGATAATTCACCCCTCCACTTT. As protein: CASSLLDNSPLHF.

Turning to this clonotype: The junction departs from germline at one end; a sequencing error may be responsible. The chain employs TRBV7-8 and TRBJ2-7; D is possibly TRBD1 (6 bases). CDR3 length: 14 amino acids. CDR1 is SGHVS and CDR2 is FQNEAQ in the germline V gene. Here the CDR3 reads CASSPDSFSYAQYF. The CDR3 bases are TGTGCCAGCAGCCCGGACAGTTTTTCCTACGCGCAGTACTTC.

This clonotype was picked up a small number of times. The genes are TRBV5-1 and TRBJ2-1; D possibly matches TRBD1 or TRBD2 (5 bases each). The V end was cut by 4 bases, the J end by 6 bases, with 17 bases between. CDR1 is SGHRS, CDR2 YFSETQ, per germline. This CDR3 is built from 15 residues. The DNA of the CDR3 is TGCGCCAGCAGCCCGGGACCACAGGAGACCAATGAGCAGTTCTTC. This sequence encodes CASSPGPQETNEQFF.